The rows below give T cell receptor beta chains drawn from one sample of a study of shared clonotypes between healthy human individuals. The protocol was immunoSEQ multiplex PCR, while the TCRdb copy is restricted to in-frame clones and leaves out a portion. The table shows over 2,000,000 clones, with roughly 93% occurring only once. Source material: naive CD8+ T cells from PBMCs. These receptors were collected from a man in his late teens or twenties in good health. Some clones in this sample may be carry-over from other donors' samples. The CDR3 runs from the conserved cysteine through the conserved F or W. The D gene is left open where the match is weak. Size tells how often a clone was seen (once, few, many) or the class of an expanded clone, and some rows leave it out.

d_call: -; j_call: TRBJ1-2; clone_size: -; v_call: TRBV25-1; cdr3_aa: CASSEFRDIPGDYGYTF; cdr3_nt: TGTGCCAGCAGTGAATTCAGGGACATCCCAGGAGACTATGGCTACACCTTC
d_call: -; j_call: TRBJ2-7; clone_size: once; v_call: TRBV28; cdr3_aa: CASRQGGSYEQYF; cdr3_nt: TGTGCCAGCAGACAGGGAGGATCCTACGAGCAGTACTTC
d_call: -; j_call: TRBJ2-7; clone_size: -; v_call: TRBV28; cdr3_aa: CASSFRIGTDPYEQYF; cdr3_nt: TGTGCCAGCAGTTTCCGTATCGGGACCGACCCCTACGAGCAGTACTTC
d_call: -; j_call: TRBJ1-1; clone_size: -; v_call: TRBV5-1; cdr3_aa: CASSLDGYTEAFF; cdr3_nt: TGCGCCAGCAGCTTGGATGGGTACACTGAAGCTTTCTTT
d_call: TRBD2; j_call: TRBJ2-1; clone_size: -; v_call: TRBV4-1; cdr3_aa: CASSPGLAQNEQFF; cdr3_nt: TGCGCCAGCAGCCCGGGACTAGCGCAGAATGAGCAGTTCTTC
d_call: -; j_call: TRBJ2-7; clone_size: -; v_call: TRBV28; cdr3_aa: CASSYQSSTRFMYEQYF; cdr3_nt: TGTGCCAGCAGTTATCAATCGTCGACCAGGTTTATGTACGAGCAGTACTTC
d_call: -; j_call: TRBJ2-7; clone_size: -; v_call: TRBV7-9; cdr3_aa: CASSSGAGSYEQYF; cdr3_nt: TGTGCCAGCAGCTCTGGGGCAGGATCCTACGAGCAGTACTTC
d_call: TRBD1; j_call: TRBJ2-7; clone_size: -; v_call: TRBV30; cdr3_aa: CAWRQTGTDEQYF; cdr3_nt: TGTGCCTGGAGACAGACAGGGACGGACGAGCAGTACTTC
d_call: -; j_call: TRBJ2-7; clone_size: -; v_call: TRBV18; cdr3_aa: CASSPGGSGGEQYF; cdr3_nt: TGTGCCAGCTCACCAGGGGGCTCCGGGGGCGAGCAGTACTTC
d_call: -; j_call: TRBJ1-4; clone_size: -; v_call: TRBV21-1; cdr3_aa: CASPYSGTARGEKLFF; cdr3_nt: TGTGCCAGCCCTTACTCTGGGACAGCCCGGGGTGAAAAACTGTTTTTT